Listed below are T cell receptor beta chains from one sample, sequenced in a study of blood T cell repertoires in COVID-19. Some clones are missing from TCRdb's copy, which holds only in-frame ones; the method was immunoSEQ multiplex PCR. The sample carries 200,000 to 250,000 clones, around nine tenths recorded once. The sequencing input was peripheral blood. All receptors come from a woman in her 70s with active or convalescent COVID-19. Each CDR3 is given with its conserved first and last residue. The order of the fields is V gene, J gene, clone size, D gene, CDR3 DNA, CDR3 protein. A D gene is named only where the DNA matches it firmly. Some rows have no size entry. The others give once, few or many, or a class for an expanded clone.

>TRBV5-1|TRBJ2-1|-|TRBD1
TGCGCCAGCAGCTTGGCGGGCAGGGGGTCCAATGAGCAGTTCTTC
CASSLAGRGSNEQFF
>TRBV24-1|TRBJ1-2|-|-
TGTGCCACCAGTTCTACTTCCGGGGGCTACACCTTC
CATSSTSGGYTF
>TRBV6-2/TRBV6-3|TRBJ2-1|-|-
TGTGCCAGCAGTTACCTCCGGGGGTCCTACAATGAGCAGTTCTTC
CASSYLRGSYNEQFF
>TRBV6-5|TRBJ1-2|once|-
TGTGCCAGCAGTCCCGAAGGGGGTGGCTACACCTTC
CASSPEGGGYTF
>TRBV19|TRBJ1-5|-|-
TGTGCCAGTAGTGAGCTGGGCTTCAATCAGCCCCAGCATTTT
CASSELGFNQPQHF
>TRBV5-1|TRBJ2-5|-|-
TGCGCCAGCGCTCTTAGATGGGAGACCCAGTACTTC
CASALRWETQYF
>TRBV27|TRBJ2-1|-|-
TGTGCCAGCAGTTCGCTCACAGTGGGTGAGCAGTTCTTC
CASSSLTVGEQFF
>TRBV7-9|TRBJ1-3|-|-
TGTGCCAGCAGCTTAGCGATAGACACCATATATTTT
CASSLAIDTIYF
>TRBV7-3|TRBJ1-6|few|TRBD1
TGTGCCAGCAGCCTGACAGGGCTGCGTTCACCCCTCCACTTT
CASSLTGLRSPLHF
>TRBV24-1|TRBJ1-1|once|-
TGTGCCACCCTAGATCGATCGGGCACTGAAGCTTTCTTT
CATLDRSGTEAFF
>TRBV4-3|TRBJ1-1|-|-
TGCGCCAGCAGCCAAGAATGGGGGCTAGGCACTGAAGCTTTCTTT
CASSQEWGLGTEAFF
>TRBV7-2|TRBJ2-5|-|-
TGTGCCAGCGGAGTGACGGACAGACTTCATGGGACCCAGTACTTC
CASGVTDRLHGTQYF
>TRBV9|TRBJ1-1|few|-
TGTGCCAGCAGCGCTGACAGGTTAGACACTGAAGCTTTCTTT
CASSADRLDTEAFF